Listed below are T cell receptor beta chains from one sample, sequenced in a study of blood T cell repertoires in COVID-19. Some clones are missing from TCRdb's copy, which holds only in-frame ones; the method was immunoSEQ multiplex PCR. The sample includes some 300,000 clones, roughly 90% of them seen just once. Sequenced: PBMCs or T cells enriched from blood (not recorded which). The receptors shown here come from a middle-aged woman who had recovered from COVID-19. Each CDR3 is given with its conserved first and last residue. Fields, in order: clone size, J gene, D gene, CDR3 length, V gene, CDR3 DNA, CDR3 protein. The D gene is left open where the match is weak. Clone size is shown for a subset of rows, as once, few, many or a class of expanded clone.

once | TRBJ2-1 | TRBD2 | 15 | TRBV7-2 | TGTGCCAGCAGCGAAACTAGCGGGAACCACAATGAGCAGTTCTTC | CASSETSGNHNEQFF
. | TRBJ2-1 | TRBD2 | 17 | TRBV18 | TGTGCCAGCTCCGACCAGAGCGGGAGGGCCTCCTACAATGAGCAGTTCTTC | CASSDQSGRASYNEQFF
once | TRBJ1-6 | TRBD1 | 14 | TRBV10-3 | TGTGCCATCAGCGTGGGACAGACGAATTCACCCCTCCACTTT | CAISVGQTNSPLHF
. | TRBJ2-4 | . | 13 | TRBV30 | TGTGCCTGGAGCGTCGACAGTTGGAACATTCAGTACTTC | CAWSVDSWNIQYF
once | TRBJ1-3 | . | 12 | TRBV30 | TGTGCCTTCGGAACGGGGGGAAACACCATATATTTT | CAFGTGGNTIYF
once | TRBJ1-1 | . | 16 | TRBV5-1 | TGCGCCAGCAGCGTCACACACCTTACCCTGAACACTGAAGCTTTCTTT | CASSVTHLTLNTEAFF
many | TRBJ2-7 | TRBD1 | 14 | TRBV7-3 | TGTGCCAGCAGCCTATGGACAGGGGGAAACGAGCAGTACTTC | CASSLWTGGNEQYF
. | TRBJ1-3 | . | 15 | TRBV7-9 | TGTGCCAGCAGCTTTGACTTTCCATCTGGAAACACCATATATTTT | CASSFDFPSGNTIYF
once | TRBJ2-3 | . | 15 | TRBV19 | TGTGCCAGTAGTATAGATCGCAGGGCTCCAGATACGCAGTATTTT | CASSIDRRAPDTQYF
. | TRBJ2-2 | TRBD1 | 13 | TRBV2 | TGTGCCAGCAGTAACAGGGGTACCGGGGAGCTGTTTTTT | CASSNRGTGELFF
once | TRBJ1-2 | TRBD1 | 14 | TRBV6-5 | TGTGCCAGCAGTTTCACAGGGGGTAACTATGGCTACACCTTC | CASSFTGGNYGYTF
. | TRBJ2-7 | . | 12 | TRBV5-1 | TGCGCCAGCAGCTTCGAAGAGGGATTTCAGTACTTC | CASSFEEGFQYF
. | TRBJ2-7 | TRBD2 | 16 | TRBV28 | TGTGCCAGCAGCGCTCCGGGTGAGCGGGGCTCCTACGAGCAGTACTTC | CASSAPGERGSYEQYF
. | TRBJ1-3 | TRBD1 | 16 | TRBV12-5 | TGTGCTAGTAGCGCACAGGGGGACCCCCGACGAAACACCATATATTTT | CASSAQGDPRRNTIYF
. | TRBJ2-5 | TRBD1 | 16 | TRBV5-1 | TGCGCCAGCAGCTTGGCCGGGACAGGTGGGGAAGAGACCCAGTACTTC | CASSLAGTGGEETQYF
. | TRBJ2-2 | . | 19 | TRBV21-1 | TGTGCCAGCAAATTAGGGGGGGACACCATCCTCTACTTGGCCGGGGAGCTGTTTTTT | CASKLGGDTILYLAGELFF
once | TRBJ1-4 | TRBD1 | 15 | TRBV7-9 | TGTGCCAGCAGCCTCCGGGACAGGGGAAAAGAAAAACTGTTTTTT | CASSLRDRGKEKLFF
. | TRBJ1-5 | . | 18 | TRBV5-4 | TGTGCCAGCAGCTTGGTCCTCAGAAGCGAGATTAGCAATCAGCCCCAGCATTTT | CASSLVLRSEISNQPQHF
. | TRBJ2-7 | TRBD1 | 13 | TRBV2 | TGTGCCACCACCCCGGGACAGACATACGAGCAGTACTTC | CATTPGQTYEQYF
. | TRBJ2-2 | . | 11 | TRBV29-1 | TGCAGCCAGAGGGTGGGCGGGGAGCTGTTTTTT | CSQRVGGELFF
once | TRBJ1-2 | TRBD1 | 13 | TRBV2 | TGTGCCAGCAGCCCGGACAGGCTCTATGGCTACACCTTC | CASSPDRLYGYTF